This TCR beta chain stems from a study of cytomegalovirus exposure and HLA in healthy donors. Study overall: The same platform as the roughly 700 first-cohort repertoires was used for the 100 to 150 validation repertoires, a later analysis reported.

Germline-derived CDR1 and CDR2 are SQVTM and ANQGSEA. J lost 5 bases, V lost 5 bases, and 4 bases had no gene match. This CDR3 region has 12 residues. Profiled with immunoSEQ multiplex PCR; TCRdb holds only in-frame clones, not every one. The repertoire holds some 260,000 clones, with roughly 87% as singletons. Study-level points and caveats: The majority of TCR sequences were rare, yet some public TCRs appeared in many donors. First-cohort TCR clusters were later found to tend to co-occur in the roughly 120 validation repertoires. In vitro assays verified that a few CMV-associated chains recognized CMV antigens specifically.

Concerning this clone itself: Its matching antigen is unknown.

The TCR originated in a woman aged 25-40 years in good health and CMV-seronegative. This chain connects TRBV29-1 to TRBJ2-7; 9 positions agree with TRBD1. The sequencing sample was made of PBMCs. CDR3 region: CSVPDRGNEQYF. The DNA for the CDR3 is TGCAGCGTTCCGGACAGGGGAAACGAGCAGTACTTC.